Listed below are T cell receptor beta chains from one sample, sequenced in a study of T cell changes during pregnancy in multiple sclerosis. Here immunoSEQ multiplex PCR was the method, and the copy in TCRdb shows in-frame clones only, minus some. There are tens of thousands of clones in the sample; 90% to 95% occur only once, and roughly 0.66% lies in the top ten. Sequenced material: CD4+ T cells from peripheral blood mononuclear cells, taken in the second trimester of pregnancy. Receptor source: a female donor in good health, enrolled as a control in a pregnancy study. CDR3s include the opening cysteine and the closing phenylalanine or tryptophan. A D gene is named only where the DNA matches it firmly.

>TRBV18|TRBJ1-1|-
CASSPPGPRPGRNTEAFF
TGTGCCAGCTCACCACCCGGCCCCAGGCCCGGTAGGAACACTGAAGCTTTCTTT
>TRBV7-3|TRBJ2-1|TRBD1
CASSPRGQGLNNEQFF
TGTGCCAGCAGCCCAAGAGGACAGGGGTTAAACAATGAGCAGTTCTTC
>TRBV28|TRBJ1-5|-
CASIPGQVSSQPQHF
TGTGCCAGCATCCCGGGACAAGTTTCTAGTCAGCCCCAGCATTTT
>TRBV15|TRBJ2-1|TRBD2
CATSRERTSPYNEQFF
TGTGCCACCAGCAGAGAAAGGACTAGTCCATACAATGAGCAGTTCTTC
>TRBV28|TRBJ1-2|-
CASVGDTLSNYGYTF
TGTGCCAGCGTTGGGGACACCCTCTCTAACTATGGCTACACCTTC
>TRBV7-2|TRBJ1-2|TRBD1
CASSLEGQPGVDTF
TGTGCCAGCAGCTTAGAGGGACAGCCAGGAGTCGACACCTTC
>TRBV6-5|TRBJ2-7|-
CASSSPRGSYEQYF
TGTGCCAGCAGTTCTCCCAGGGGCTCCTACGAGCAGTACTTC
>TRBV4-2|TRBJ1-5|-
CASSQDPGGHTGQPQHF
TGTGCCAGCAGCCAAGATCCGGGGGGACATACGGGGCAGCCCCAGCATTTT
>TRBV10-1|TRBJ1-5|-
CASSESPSSNQPQHF
TGCGCCAGCAGTGAGTCGCCCAGTAGCAATCAGCCCCAGCATTTT
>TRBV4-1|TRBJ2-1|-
CASSQEQGPYNEQFF
TGCGCCAGCAGCCAAGAACAGGGCCCCTACAATGAGCAGTTCTTC